The 24 T cell receptor beta chains below all came from one sample that was sequenced in a study of breast tumors, draining lymph nodes, adjacent tissues. In TCRdb, the multiplex PCR reads were re-called with MiXCR into one record per CDR3 protein. In the table there are tens of thousands of distinct CDR3 sequences, approximately 57% of which are singletons. The specimen sequenced was breast tumor tissue. The receptors here all came from a female donor with breast cancer. Some clones in this sample may be carry-over from other donors' samples.

The chain is built from TRBV10-2 and TRBJ1-4; D is undetermined. This CDR3 is 16 amino acids long. Germline CDR1 and CDR2: WSHSY and SAAADI. Trimming left V 0 bases short and J 8 bases short, with 16 bases between. DNA for the CDR3: TGCGCCAGCAGTGAGTCCCCGGGGAATAGCAACGAAAAACTGTTTTTT. The encoded protein is CASSESPGNSNEKLFF.

Sample share makes this clonotype medium-sized. The V and J genes are TRBV7-8 and TRBJ2-7, with 7 bases that match TRBD1. CDR1 is SGHVS and CDR2 is FQNEAQ in the germline V gene. CDR3 size: 13 residues. After removal of 5 bases from V and 1 base from J, the junction contained 2 bases not matched to a gene. The CDR3 here is CASSVDRSYEQYF. CDR3 coding DNA: TGTGCCAGCAGCGTGGACAGGTCCTACGAGCAGTACTTC.

About this clonotype: Since no conserved phenylalanine or tryptophan closes the CDR3, a read error is the likely cause. The chain joins TRBV5-1 to TRBJ2-1; 8 nucleotides align to TRBD1. The V segment lost 4 bases and the J segment 9 bases; nucleotides outside the gene matches: 12. The germline gives CDR1 SGHRS, CDR2 YFSETQ. The CDR3 has 15 amino acids. CDR3 coding DNA: TGCGCCAGCAGCCCCCAGGACAGGGTGGCTAGTGAGCAGTTCTGC. It codes for CASSPQDRVASEQFC.

V is TRBV7-9 and J is TRBJ2-5; no definite D call. The ends were cut back, 5 bases at V and 5 bases at J, with 6 bases in the middle. The length of the CDR3 is 11 residues. Germline lookup yields CDR1 SEHNR and CDR2 FQNEAQ (reference sequence). CDR3 nucleotide sequence: TGTGCCAGCAGCCGCCGGGAGACCCAGTACTTC. Translation: CASSRRETQYF. Full variable domain (missing parts from reference TRBV7-9 and TRBJ2-5): DTGVSQNPRHKITKRGQNVTFRCDPISEHNRLYWYRQTLGQGPEFLTYFQNEAQLEKSRLLSDRFSAERPKGSFSTLEIQRTEQGDSAMYLCASSRRETQYFGPGTRLLVL.

This clonotype was seen repeatedly, ten times or more. CDR3 in DNA: TGTGCCAGCAGCAACACCCGGGGATCCTCAGAGACCCAGTACTTC. Translation: CASSNTRGSSETQYF. V usage is TRBV5-8 and J usage is TRBJ2-5; TRBD2 might be the D (5 bases). Germline loops: CDR1 SGHTS, CDR2 YDEGEE. The CDR3 loop spans 15 amino acids. V was shortened by 4 bases and J by 4 bases, with 17 bases between the two germline ends.

The V call is TRBV7-2, the J call TRBJ1-1; D gene ambiguous. This CDR3 contains 14 residues. The V and J ends lost 5 bases and 5 bases respectively, with 15 bases between them. Germline V lookup: CDR1 SGHTA, CDR2 FQGNSA. This CDR3 is CASSVARRGTEAFF. CDR3 in DNA: TGTGCCAGCAGCGTCGCCCGTAGAGGAACTGAAGCTTTCTTT.

The genes are TRBV20-1 and TRBJ2-7; D not certain. CDR1 DFQATT and CDR2 SNEGSKA come from the germline V gene (reference sequence). Trimming stripped 1 base from V and 3 bases from J, with 4 bases between. CDR3 length equals 11 residues. CDR3: CSARAGYEQYF. DNA for the CDR3: TGCAGTGCTAGAGCTGGCTACGAGCAGTACTTC.

The rearrangement links TRBV19 to TRBJ2-7; weak D call: TRBD2 (5 bases). Trimming pared 5 bases from V and 1 base from J, leaving 9 bases between. Germline-derived CDR1 and CDR2 are LNHDA and SQIVND (reference sequence). The CDR3 contains 13 residues. DNA of the CDR3: TGTGCCAGTAGTGCTGGACTTTCCTACGAGCAGTACTTC. Its protein is CASSAGLSYEQYF.

The rearrangement joins TRBV18 to TRBJ2-3, with a possible D match to TRBD2 (5 bases). With 2 bases removed from V and 6 bases from J, the gap between germline ends came to 6 bases. The CDR3 runs to 12 residues. CDR1 and CDR2 from the germline V gene are KGHSH and LQKENI. The CDR3 here is CASSPGGDTQYF. CDR3 nucleotides: TGTGCCAGCTCACCAGGCGGGGATACGCAGTATTTT.

V gene TRBV6-4 combines with J gene TRBJ1-1; unclear D gene. The germline gives CDR1 MRHNA, CDR2 SNTAGT. CDR3 length: 11 residues. With 3 bases removed from V and 7 bases from J, the gap between germline ends came to 6 bases. CDR3 sequence: CASSEGNEAFF. The CDR3 region has the DNA TGTGCCAGCAGTGAGGGGAATGAAGCTTTCTTT.

The chain employs TRBV19 and TRBJ2-3; possibly TRBD2 for D (6 bases). V gave up 7 bases and J gave up 10 bases, with 18 bases separating them. Germline lookup yields CDR1 LNHDA and CDR2 SQIVND (reference sequence). This CDR3 spans 13 amino acids. CDR3 DNA sequence: TGTGCCAGTAATGACGGGGGAAGGGTTGCGCAGTATTTT. It codes for CASNDGGRVAQYF.

This clonotype came up a few times. J is TRBJ1-3 and V is TRBV25-1; D uncertain. The germline CDR1 and CDR2 sequences are MGHDK and SYGVNS. The CDR3 totals 16 residues. The germline V and J ends were trimmed by 0 bases and 0 bases, with 9 bases remaining between them. CDR3 sequence (DNA): TGTGCCAGCAGTGAATACGGGGTCCGCTCTGGAAACACCATATATTTT. It specifies CASSEYGVRSGNTIYF. The entire variable domain, with the rest obtained from reference TRBV25-1 and TRBJ1-3, is as follows: EADIYQTPRYLVIGTGKKITLECSQTMGHDKMYWYQQDPGMELHLIHYSYGVNSTEKGDLSSESTVSRIRTEHFPLTLESARPSHTSQYLCASSEYGVRSGNTIYFGEGSWLTVV.

J is TRBJ2-1 and V is TRBV19; TRBD2 matches at 8 bases. The CDR3 has 12 residues. V shed 10 bases and J 3 bases; nucleotides not matched to a gene: 2. Germline CDR1 reads LNHDA; CDR2 reads SQIVND (reference sequence). DNA for the CDR3: TGTGCCAACCGGGAGGGCTACAATGAGCAGTTCTTC. Protein product: CANREGYNEQFF.

The chain couples TRBV11-2 to TRBJ2-1; D is perhaps TRBD1 (6 bases). Germline V lookup: CDR1 SGHAT, CDR2 FQNNGV. The CDR3 consists of 13 residues. Trimming took off 10 bases at V and 9 bases at J, with 19 bases between the two ends. CDR3 DNA sequence: TGTGCCAACAGTAGGACAGACCGCACTGAGCAGTTCTTC. Amino acids: CANSRTDRTEQFF.

The V call is TRBV4-1, the J call TRBJ2-7; tentatively, D is TRBD1 (6 bases). The CDR3 contains 15 residues. V was pared by 2 bases and J by 3 bases, with 14 bases between. CDR1 MGHRA and CDR2 YSYEKL come from the germline V gene. The CDR3 coding sequence is TGCGCCAGCAGCCAACCTCAGGGGAACCTCTACGAGCAGTACTTC. Translating gives CASSQPQGNLYEQYF.

This chain uses TRBV29-1 with TRBJ2-3; D is undetermined. Germline V gene sequence: CDR1 SQVTM, CDR2 ANQGSEA. The ends were cut back, 4 bases at V and 1 base at J, with 9 bases in the middle. The CDR3 length is 13 residues. This CDR3 reads CSVVTVRTDTQYF. The CDR3 DNA sequence: TGCAGCGTTGTTACGGTACGCACAGATACGCAGTATTTT.

Ten or more counts support this clonotype. This chain connects TRBV9 to TRBJ1-1; 10 bases fit TRBD1. V lost 0 bases and J lost 5; bases outside the gene matches: 4. Germline CDR1 is SGDLS and CDR2 is YYNGEE. This CDR3 comprises 15 residues. DNA of the CDR3: TGTGCCAGCAGCGTAGGACAGGGGGCGATTACTGAAGCTTTCTTT. This sequence encodes CASSVGQGAITEAFF.

DNA for the CDR3: TGCAGCTTGGCACTAGCGGGGTTACAAGAGACCCAGTACTTC. Protein: CSLALAGLQETQYF. This chain joins TRBV29-1 and TRBJ2-5; 10 bases are a match to TRBD2. The CDR3 is made up of 14 amino acids. V trimming: 8 bases; J trimming: 2 bases; junction bases outside the gene matches: 8. The germline V gene has CDR1 SQVTM and CDR2 ANQGSEA.

The chain recombines TRBV6-2 or TRBV6-3 with TRBJ2-3, with 7 bases fitting TRBD2. Looked up from germline, CDR1 is MNHEY and CDR2 is SVGEGT. V dropped 5 bases and J dropped 4; count of bases not matched to a gene: 9. This CDR3 has 15 amino acids. This chain's CDR3 is CASSHGAGEADTQYF. As DNA, the CDR3 is TGTGCCAGCAGTCACGGCGCGGGAGAGGCAGATACGCAGTATTTT.

On this clonotype: A much larger clone sits a single nucleotide away, making a read error possible. V usage is TRBV12-3 or TRBV12-4 and J usage is TRBJ2-1; D not certain. This CDR3 region has 14 residues. The chain's CDR3 is CAGSFFPAENEQFF. In DNA form, the CDR3 reads TGTGCCGGCAGTTTCTTCCCGGCCGAGAATGAGCAGTTCTTC.

The chain recombines TRBV20-1 with TRBJ1-6, with 8 bases lining up with TRBD1. V shed 4 bases and J 5 bases; nucleotides not matched to a gene: 7. This CDR3 contains 15 residues. The germline CDR1 and CDR2 sequences are DFQATT and SNEGSKA (reference sequence). The CDR3 DNA follows: TGCAGTGCTACCACTGGACAGGGCAATAATTCACCCCTCCACTTT. It specifies CSATTGQGNNSPLHF.

The DNA for the CDR3 is TGTGCCAGCAGCAGCCTTAGGACTCTGTCAACTAATGAAAAACTGTTTTTT. Its translation is CASSSLRTLSTNEKLFF. The chain has TRBV2 and TRBJ1-4; D uncertain. The length of the CDR3 is 17 residues. V lost 6 bases and J lost 0, with 17 bases in between. Germline CDR1 and CDR2: SNHLY and FYNNEI. Complete variable domain (other parts from reference TRBV2 and TRBJ1-4): EPEVTQTPSHQVTQMGQEVILRCVPISNHLYFYWYRQILGQKVEFLVSFYNNEISEKSEIFDDQFSVERPDGSNFTLKIRSTKLEDSAMYFCASSSLRTLSTNEKLFFGSGTQLSVL.

This clonotype was detected ten times or more. The chain couples TRBV11-2 to TRBJ2-2, with 8 bases identical to TRBD1. There are 18 residues in the CDR3. Germline V gene data show CDR1 as SGHAT and CDR2 as FQNNGV. V gave up 2 bases and J gave up 5 bases; unmatched junction bases: 13. CDR3 nucleotides: TGTGCCAGCAGCTTACAAACCTTCCGGACAGGGCGAACCGGGGAGCTGTTTTTT. Amino acid sequence: CASSLQTFRTGRTGELFF.

This rearrangement joins TRBV7-2 to TRBJ2-5, with D unresolved. V was cut by 3 bases and J by 3 bases, with 8 bases left in between. Germline lookup yields CDR1 SGHTA and CDR2 FQGNSA. The CDR3 loop spans 13 amino acids. As DNA, the CDR3 is TGTGCCAGCAGCTTCTACAGAAAAGAGACCCAGTACTTC. This gives the protein CASSFYRKETQYF.